One sample yielded the 2 T cell receptor beta chains listed below, sequenced in a study of blood T cell repertoires in COVID-19. The assay was immunoSEQ multiplex PCR, and TCRdb's table has in-frame clones only and misses some. There are 130,000 or so clones in the sample; around 87% occur only once, and about 2.5% lies in the top ten. Sequenced sample: peripheral blood. The receptors were sampled from a man aged 50 to 59 with active COVID-19.

The V and J genes are TRBV14 and TRBJ1-4, with TRBD1 identical over 8 bases. Germline CDR1 is SGHDN and CDR2 is FVKESK. The CDR3 has 16 residues. The V gene end was trimmed by 4 bases and the J gene end by 4 bases; junction bases not matched to a gene: 8. CDR3 sequence: CASSRIRTGSNEKLFF. CDR3 DNA sequence: TGTGCCAGCAGCCGAATTCGGACAGGGAGTAATGAAAAACTGTTTTTT.

This chain connects TRBV3-1 (or the pseudogene TRBV3-2) to TRBJ1-1; possibly TRBD1 for D (6 bases). This CDR3 is built from 14 residues. Deletions cut 8 bases from V and 0 bases from J, with 13 bases between. The germline gives CDR1 LGHDT, CDR2 YNNKEL (reference sequence). CDR3 sequence reads: CASDSGAMNTEAFF. DNA for the CDR3: TGTGCCAGCGACTCAGGGGCCATGAACACTGAAGCTTTCTTT.